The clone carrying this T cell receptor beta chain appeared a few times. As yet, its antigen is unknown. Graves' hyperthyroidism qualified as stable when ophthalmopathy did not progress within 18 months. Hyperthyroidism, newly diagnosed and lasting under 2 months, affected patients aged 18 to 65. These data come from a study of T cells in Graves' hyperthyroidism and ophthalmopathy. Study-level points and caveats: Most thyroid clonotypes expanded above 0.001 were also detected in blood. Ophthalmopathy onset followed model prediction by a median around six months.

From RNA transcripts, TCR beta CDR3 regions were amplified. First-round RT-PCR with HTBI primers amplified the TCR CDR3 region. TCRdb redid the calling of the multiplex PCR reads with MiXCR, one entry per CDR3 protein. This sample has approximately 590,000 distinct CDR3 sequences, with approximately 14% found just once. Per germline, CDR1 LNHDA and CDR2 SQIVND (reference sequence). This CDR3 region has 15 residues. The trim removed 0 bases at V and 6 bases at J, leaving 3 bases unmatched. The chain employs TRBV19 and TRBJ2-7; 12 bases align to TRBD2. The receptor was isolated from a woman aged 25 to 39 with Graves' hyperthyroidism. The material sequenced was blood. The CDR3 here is CASSIDLLAGGEQYF. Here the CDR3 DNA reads TGTGCCAGTAGTATAGACTTACTAGCGGGAGGCGAGCAGTACTTC.